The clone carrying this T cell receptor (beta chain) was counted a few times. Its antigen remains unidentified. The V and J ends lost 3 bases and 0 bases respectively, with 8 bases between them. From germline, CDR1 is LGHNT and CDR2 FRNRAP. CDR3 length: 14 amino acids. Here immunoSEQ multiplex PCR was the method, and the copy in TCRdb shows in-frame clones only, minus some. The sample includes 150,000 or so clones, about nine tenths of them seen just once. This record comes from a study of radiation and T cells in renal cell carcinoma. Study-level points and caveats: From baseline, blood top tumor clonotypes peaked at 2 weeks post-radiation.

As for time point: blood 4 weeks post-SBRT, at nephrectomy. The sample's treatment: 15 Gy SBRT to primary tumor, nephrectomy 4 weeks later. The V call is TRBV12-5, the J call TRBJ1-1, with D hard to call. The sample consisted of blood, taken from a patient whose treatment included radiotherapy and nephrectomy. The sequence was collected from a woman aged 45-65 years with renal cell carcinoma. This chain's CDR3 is CASGFDNLNTEAFF. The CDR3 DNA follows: TGTGCTAGTGGTTTCGATAACTTGAACACTGAAGCTTTCTTT.